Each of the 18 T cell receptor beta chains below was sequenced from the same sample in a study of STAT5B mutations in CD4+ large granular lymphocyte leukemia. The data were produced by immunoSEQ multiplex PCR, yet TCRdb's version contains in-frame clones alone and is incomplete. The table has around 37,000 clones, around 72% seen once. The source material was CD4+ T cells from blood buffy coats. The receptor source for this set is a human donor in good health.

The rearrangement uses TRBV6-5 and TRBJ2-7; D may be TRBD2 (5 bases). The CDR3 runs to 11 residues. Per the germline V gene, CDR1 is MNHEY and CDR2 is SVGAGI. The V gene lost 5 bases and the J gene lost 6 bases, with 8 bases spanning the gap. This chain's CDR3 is CASSESGEQYF. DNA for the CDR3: TGTGCCAGCAGTGAAAGCGGCGAGCAGTACTTC.

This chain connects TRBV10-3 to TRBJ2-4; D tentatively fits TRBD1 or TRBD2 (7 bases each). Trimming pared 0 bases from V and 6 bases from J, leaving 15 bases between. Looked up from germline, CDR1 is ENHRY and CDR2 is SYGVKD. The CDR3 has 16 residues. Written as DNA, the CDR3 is TGTGCCATCAGTGAGTCGGCAGGGGGGAGGGGAAACATTCAGTACTTC. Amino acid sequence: CAISESAGGRGNIQYF.

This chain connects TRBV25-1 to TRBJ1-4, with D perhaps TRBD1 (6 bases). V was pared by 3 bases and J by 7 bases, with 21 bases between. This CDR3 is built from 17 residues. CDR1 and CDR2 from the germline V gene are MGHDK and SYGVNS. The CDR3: CASSDPLRGQSREKLFF. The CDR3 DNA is TGTGCCAGCAGTGATCCCCTTCGTGGACAGTCCCGTGAAAAACTGTTTTTT.

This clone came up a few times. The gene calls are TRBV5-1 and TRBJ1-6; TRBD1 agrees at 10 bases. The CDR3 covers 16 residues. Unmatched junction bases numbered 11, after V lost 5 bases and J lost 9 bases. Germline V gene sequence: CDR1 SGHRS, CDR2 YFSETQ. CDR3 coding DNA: TGCGCCAGCAGGCCTTCTCCGGGACAGGGGACTTCACCCCTCCACTTT. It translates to CASRPSPGQGTSPLHF.

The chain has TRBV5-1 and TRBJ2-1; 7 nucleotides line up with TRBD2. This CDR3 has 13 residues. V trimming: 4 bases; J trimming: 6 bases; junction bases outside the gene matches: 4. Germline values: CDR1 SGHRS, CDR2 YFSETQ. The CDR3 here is CASSPSGINEQFF. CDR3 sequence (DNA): TGCGCCAGCAGCCCTAGCGGCATCAATGAGCAGTTCTTC.

CDR3 DNA: TGTGCCAGCAGTGCCAAGACAGGGTTGGGCGAGCAGTACTTC. Residues: CASSAKTGLGEQYF. The V and J genes are TRBV2 and TRBJ2-7; 7 bases align to TRBD1. J lost 6 bases, V lost 4 bases, and 9 bases had no gene match. This CDR3 has 14 residues. Germline V lookup: CDR1 SNHLY, CDR2 FYNNEI.

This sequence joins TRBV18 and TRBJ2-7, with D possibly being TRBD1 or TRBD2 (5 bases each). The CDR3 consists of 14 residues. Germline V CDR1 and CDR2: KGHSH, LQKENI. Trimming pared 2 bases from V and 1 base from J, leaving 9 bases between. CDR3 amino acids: CASSPGTVSYEQYF. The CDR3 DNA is TGTGCCAGCTCACCAGGGACGGTTTCCTACGAGCAGTACTTC. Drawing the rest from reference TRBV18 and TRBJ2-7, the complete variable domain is NAGVMQNPRHLVRRRGQEARLRCSPMKGHSHVYWYRQLPEEGLKFMVYLQKENIIDESGMPKERFSAEFPKEGPSILRIQQVVRGDSAAYFCASSPGTVSYEQYFGPGTRLTVT.

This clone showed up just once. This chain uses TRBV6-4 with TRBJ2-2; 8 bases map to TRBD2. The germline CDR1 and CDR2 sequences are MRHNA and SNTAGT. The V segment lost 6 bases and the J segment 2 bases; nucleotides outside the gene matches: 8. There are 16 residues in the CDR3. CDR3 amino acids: CASSPGSGRNTGELFF. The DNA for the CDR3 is TGTGCCAGCAGCCCCGGAAGCGGGAGAAACACCGGGGAGCTGTTTTTT.

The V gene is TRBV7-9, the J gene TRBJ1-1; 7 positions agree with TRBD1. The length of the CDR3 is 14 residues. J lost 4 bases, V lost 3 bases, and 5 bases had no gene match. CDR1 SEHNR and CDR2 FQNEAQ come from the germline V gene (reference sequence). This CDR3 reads CASSFPQGVTEAFF. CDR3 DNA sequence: TGTGCCAGCAGCTTTCCCCAGGGGGTCACTGAAGCTTTCTTT.

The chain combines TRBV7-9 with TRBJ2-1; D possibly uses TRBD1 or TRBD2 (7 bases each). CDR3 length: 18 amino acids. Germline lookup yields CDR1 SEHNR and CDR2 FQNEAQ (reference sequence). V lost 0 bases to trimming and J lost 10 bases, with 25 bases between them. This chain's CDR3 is CASSLAPGRGPPGGEQFF. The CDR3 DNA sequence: TGTGCCAGCAGCTTAGCCCCGGGGAGGGGGCCCCCCGGTGGGGAGCAGTTCTTC.

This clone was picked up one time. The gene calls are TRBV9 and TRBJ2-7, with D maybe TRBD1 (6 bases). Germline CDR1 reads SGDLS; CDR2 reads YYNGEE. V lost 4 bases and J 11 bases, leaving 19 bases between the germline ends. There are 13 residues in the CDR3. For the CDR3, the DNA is TGTGCCAGCAGCCCTCAGGGGATGATAAGAAAGTACTTC. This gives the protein CASSPQGMIRKYF.

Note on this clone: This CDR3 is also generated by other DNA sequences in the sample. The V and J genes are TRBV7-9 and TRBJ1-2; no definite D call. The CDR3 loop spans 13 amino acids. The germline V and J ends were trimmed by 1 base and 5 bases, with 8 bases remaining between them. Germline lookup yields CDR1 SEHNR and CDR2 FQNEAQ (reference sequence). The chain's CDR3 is CASSLGQSYGYTF. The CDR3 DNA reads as TGTGCCAGCAGCTTAGGCCAGAGTTATGGCTACACCTTC.

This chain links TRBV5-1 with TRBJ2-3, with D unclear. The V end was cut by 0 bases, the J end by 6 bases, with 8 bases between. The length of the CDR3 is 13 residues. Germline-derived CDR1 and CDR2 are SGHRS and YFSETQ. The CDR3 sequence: CASSLGSDDTQYF. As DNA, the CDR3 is TGCGCCAGCAGCTTGGGTTCGGACGATACGCAGTATTTT.

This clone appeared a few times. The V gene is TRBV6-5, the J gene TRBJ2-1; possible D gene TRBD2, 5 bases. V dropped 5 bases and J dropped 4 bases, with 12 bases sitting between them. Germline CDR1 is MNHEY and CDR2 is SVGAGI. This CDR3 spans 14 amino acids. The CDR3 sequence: CASSRLTRYNEQFF. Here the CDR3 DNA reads TGTGCCAGCAGTCGACTAACCCGATACAATGAGCAGTTCTTC.

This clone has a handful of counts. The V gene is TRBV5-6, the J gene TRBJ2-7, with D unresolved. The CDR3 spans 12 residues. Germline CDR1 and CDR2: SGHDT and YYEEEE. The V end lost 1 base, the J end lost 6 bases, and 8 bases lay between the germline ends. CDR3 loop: CASSLWAAEQYF. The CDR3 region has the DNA TGTGCCAGCAGCTTGTGGGCAGCCGAGCAGTACTTC.

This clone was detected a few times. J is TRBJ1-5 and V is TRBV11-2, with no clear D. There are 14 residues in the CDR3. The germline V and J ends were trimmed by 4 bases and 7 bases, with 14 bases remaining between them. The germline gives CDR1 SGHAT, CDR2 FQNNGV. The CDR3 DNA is TGTGCCAGCAGCTCGGACGGTGGCTTCCAGCCCCAGCATTTT. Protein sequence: CASSSDGGFQPQHF. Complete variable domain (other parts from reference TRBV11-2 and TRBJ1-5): EAGVAQSPRYKIIEKRQSVAFWCNPISGHATLYWYQQILGQGPKLLIQFQNNGVVDDSQLPKDRFSAERLKGVDSTLKIQPAKLEDSAVYLCASSSDGGFQPQHFGDGTRLSIL.

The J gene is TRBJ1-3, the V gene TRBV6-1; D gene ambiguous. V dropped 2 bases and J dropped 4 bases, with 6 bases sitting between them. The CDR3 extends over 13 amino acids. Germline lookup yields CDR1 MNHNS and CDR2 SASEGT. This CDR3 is CASSENTGNTIYF. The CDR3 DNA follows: TGTGCCAGCAGTGAAAATACCGGAAACACCATATATTTT.

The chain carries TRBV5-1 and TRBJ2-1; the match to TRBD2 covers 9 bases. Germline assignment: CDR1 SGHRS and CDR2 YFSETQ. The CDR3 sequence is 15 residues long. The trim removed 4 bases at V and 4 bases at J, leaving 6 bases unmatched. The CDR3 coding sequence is TGCGCCAGCAGCAGGCTAGCGGGAAAATACAATGAGCAGTTCTTC. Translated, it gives CASSRLAGKYNEQFF.